This T cell receptor beta chain was recovered during a study of blood T cells in healthy people across ages. Study-level background: There was about one barcoded beta molecule captured by template switching per two T cells. Study-level results: It was held that diversity estimates obtained from one million T cells represented underestimates. The CMV status of each donor remained undetermined, and this could have confounded shifts in expanded clonotypes.

The CDR3 runs 9 residues. Trimming removed 4 bases from V and 13 bases from J, with 8 bases in between. Germline CDR1 is SQVTM and CDR2 is ANQGSEA. This clonotype was seen a handful of times. No antigen is known for it. It was with a sample-barcoded 5' primer and a J-beta primer mix that a second PCR of roughly 6 to 11 cycles was run. MiXCR, run by TCRdb on the 5' RACE reads, gives a single entry per CDR3 protein. The data hold hundreds of thousands of distinct CDR3 sequences, with nearly 60% observed a single time. Sequencing was carried out using blood. The genes are TRBV29-1 and TRBJ2-1; D not certain. The receptor was derived from a man aged 30-40 years in good health. CDR3 protein: CSVARTQFF. The CDR3 region has the DNA TGCAGCGTTGCCAGAACACAGTTCTTC.